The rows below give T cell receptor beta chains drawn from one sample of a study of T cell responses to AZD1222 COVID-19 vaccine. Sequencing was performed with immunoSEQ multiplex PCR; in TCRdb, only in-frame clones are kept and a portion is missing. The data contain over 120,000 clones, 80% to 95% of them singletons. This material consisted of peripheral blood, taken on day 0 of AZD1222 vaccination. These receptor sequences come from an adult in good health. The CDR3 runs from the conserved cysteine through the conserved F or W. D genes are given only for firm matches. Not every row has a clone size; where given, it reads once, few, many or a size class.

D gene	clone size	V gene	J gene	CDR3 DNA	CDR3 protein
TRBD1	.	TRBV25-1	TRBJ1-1	TGTGCCAGCACCCGACAGGGGGCGATAACTGAAGCTTTCTTT	CASTRQGAITEAFF
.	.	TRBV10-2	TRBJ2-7	TGCGCCAGCAGTGAGTCTCGGTACGAGCAGTACTTC	CASSESRYEQYF
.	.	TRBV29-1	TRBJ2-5	TGCAGCGTTGATGCAGGGTTCGAGACCCAGTACTTC	CSVDAGFETQYF
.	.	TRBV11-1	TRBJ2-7	TGTGCCAGCAGCCGCAACAGGGTAGAATTGGAGCAGTACTTC	CASSRNRVELEQYF
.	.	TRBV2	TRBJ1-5	TGTGCCAGCAACGGGCGTGGGGGGCTTAGCAATCAGCCCCAGCATTTT	CASNGRGGLSNQPQHF
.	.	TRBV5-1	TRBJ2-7	TGCGCCAGCAGCTTAGGGGCCCAGGGGCAAAACTACGAGCAGTACTTC	CASSLGAQGQNYEQYF
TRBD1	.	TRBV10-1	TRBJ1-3	TGCGCCAGCAGTGACGGGACAGAAACCCTTAACTCTGGAAACACCATATATTTT	CASSDGTETLNSGNTIYF
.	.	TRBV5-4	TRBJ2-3	TGTGCCAGCAGCTATGCAGCGAGGGGGGATACGCAGTATTTT	CASSYAARGDTQYF
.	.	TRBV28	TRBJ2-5	TGTGCCAGCAGTTTATCGGGAGAAGAGACCCAGTACTTC	CASSLSGEETQYF
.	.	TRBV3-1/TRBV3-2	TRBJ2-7	TGTGCCAGCAGCGCATGGGACGGATCCTACGAGCAGTACTTC	CASSAWDGSYEQYF
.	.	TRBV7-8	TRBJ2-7	TGTGCCAGCAGCTTATTCCGCGGACCACAAAACAAGCAGTACTTC	CASSLFRGPQNKQYF
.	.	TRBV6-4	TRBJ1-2	TGTGCCAGCAACGAGGTTCCGGCTATGAGTGGCTACACCTTC	CASNEVPAMSGYTF
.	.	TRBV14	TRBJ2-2	TGTGCCAGCACCCCTATGGGGGAGGACACCGGGGAGCTGTTTTTT	CASTPMGEDTGELFF
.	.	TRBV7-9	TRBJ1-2	TGTGCCAGCAGCTTATCTGGCGCGGAAGATGGCTACACCTTC	CASSLSGAEDGYTF
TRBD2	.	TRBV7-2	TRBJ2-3	TGTGCCAGCAGCTTAGTTAGCGGGGGGTCCGCAGATACGCAGTATTTT	CASSLVSGGSADTQYF
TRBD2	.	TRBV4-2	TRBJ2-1	TGTGCCAGCAGCCAAGGGACTAGCGGGGGTATCTACAATGAGCAGTTCTTC	CASSQGTSGGIYNEQFF
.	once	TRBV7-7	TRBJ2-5	TGTGCTAGCAGCTTATCGTCTACAAAAAAAGAGACCCAGTACTTC	CASSLSSTKKETQYF
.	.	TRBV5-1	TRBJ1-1	TGCGCCAGCAGCTTGAACGAGGCCTGGAAAGCTTTCTTT	CASSLNEAWKAFF
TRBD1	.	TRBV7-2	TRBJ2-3	TGTGCCAGCAGCGACCGGGACAGAAACACAGATACGCAGTATTTT	CASSDRDRNTDTQYF
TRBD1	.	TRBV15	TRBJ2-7	TGTGCCACCAGCAGAGATAACCAGGGGGCTTCCGAGCAGTACTTC	CATSRDNQGASEQYF
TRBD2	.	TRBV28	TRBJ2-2	TGTGCCAGCACCCCCGGACTTGGGACTAGCGGGGCTGGGGAGCTGTTTTTT	CASTPGLGTSGAGELFF
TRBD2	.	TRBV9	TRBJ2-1	TGTGCCAGCAGCCCTACTAGCGGGTGGGCCTACAATGAGCAGTTCTTC	CASSPTSGWAYNEQFF
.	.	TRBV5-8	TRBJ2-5	TGTGCCAGCAAGCTTGGGATCCGTAGAGGGACCCAGTACTTC	CASKLGIRRGTQYF
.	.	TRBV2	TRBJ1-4	TGTGCCAGCAGACAGGGTTGGGAAAATGAAAAACTGTTTTTT	CASRQGWENEKLFF
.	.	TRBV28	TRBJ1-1	TGTGCCAGCAGTCCCTATTACAGGGAGGACACTGAAGCTTTCTTT	CASSPYYREDTEAFF
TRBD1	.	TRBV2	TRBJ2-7	TGTGCCAGCAGTGAGACCGGACAGGGAGAGTTGGACGAGCAGTACTTC	CASSETGQGELDEQYF
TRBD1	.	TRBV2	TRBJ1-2	TGTGCCAGCGCACCGGGACAGGGGTATGGCTACACCTTC	CASAPGQGYGYTF
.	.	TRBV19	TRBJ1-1	TGTGCCAGTAGTATAGGTTTCAGAAGGATGAACACTGAAGCTTTCTTT	CASSIGFRRMNTEAFF
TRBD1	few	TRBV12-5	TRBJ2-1	TGTGCTAGTGGTTTGTTCCCCGACAGGGGTGAGCAGTTCTTC	CASGLFPDRGEQFF
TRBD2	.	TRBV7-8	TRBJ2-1	TGTGCCAGCAGCTACCGGACTAGCGGGAGTTATGGTAATGAGCAGTTCTTC	CASSYRTSGSYGNEQFF
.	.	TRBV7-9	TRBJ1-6	TGTGCCAGTCACTCCTCAGGGTCGAATTCACCCCTCCACTTT	CASHSSGSNSPLHF
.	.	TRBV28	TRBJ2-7	TGTGCCAGCAGTTTAAAGTCCTGGCTTCTCCCATACGAGCAGTACTTC	CASSLKSWLLPYEQYF
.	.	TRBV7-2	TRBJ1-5	TGTGCCAGCAGCTTAGCGACCTACAATCAGCCCCAGCATTTT	CASSLATYNQPQHF
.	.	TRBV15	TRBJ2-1	TGTGCCACCAGCAGAGATGTTCGCGTGGGGACTGAGCAGTTCTTC	CATSRDVRVGTEQFF
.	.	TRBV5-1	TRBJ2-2	TGCGCCAGCAGCGGCGGACAGTACACCGGGGAGCTGTTTTTT	CASSGGQYTGELFF
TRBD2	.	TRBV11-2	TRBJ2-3	TGTGCCAGCAGCTGGACTAGCGGGGGGTCTACAGATACGCAGTATTTT	CASSWTSGGSTDTQYF
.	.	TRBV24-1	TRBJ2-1	TGTGCCACCAGTGACCCTTTAAGGCCCGATGAGCAGTTCTTC	CATSDPLRPDEQFF
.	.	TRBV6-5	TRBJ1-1	TGTGCCAGCAGAACGCAAACAATGAACACTGAAGCTTTCTTT	CASRTQTMNTEAFF
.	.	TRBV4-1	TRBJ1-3	TGCGCCAGCAGCCAAGAAGCAGACTCTGGAAACACCATATATTTT	CASSQEADSGNTIYF
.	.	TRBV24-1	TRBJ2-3	TGTGCCACCAGTGATTCTCTAGACCGATATACATTTCGCGGCACAGATACGCAGTATTTT	CATSDSLDRYTFRGTDTQYF
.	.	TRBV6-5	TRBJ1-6	TGTGCCAGCAGTCGAGTAGCCGCAAGGAATTCACCCCTCCACTTT	CASSRVAARNSPLHF
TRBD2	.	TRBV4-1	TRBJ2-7	TGCGCCAGCAGCGAAGGGACTAGCGGACTATCCTACGAGCAGTACTTC	CASSEGTSGLSYEQYF
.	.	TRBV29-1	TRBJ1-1	TGCAGCGTTGTGGTTAGGGCGAACACTGAAGCTTTCTTT	CSVVVRANTEAFF
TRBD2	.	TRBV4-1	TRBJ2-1	TGCGCCAGCAGCCAAGATCCATGGCGGGGGGGCAGTTATGAGCAGTTCTTC	CASSQDPWRGGSYEQFF
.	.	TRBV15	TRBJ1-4	TGTGCCACCAGCAGAGATCCTGCAGGGCGGGGTGAAAAACTGTTTTTT	CATSRDPAGRGEKLFF
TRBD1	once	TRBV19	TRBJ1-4	TGTGCCAGTACCCAGGGACAGGCCGCCGCTAATGAAAAACTGTTTTTT	CASTQGQAAANEKLFF
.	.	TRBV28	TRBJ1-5	TGTGCCAGCAGGTCGATCCTGGACGCATATAGCAATCAGCCCCAGCATTTT	CASRSILDAYSNQPQHF
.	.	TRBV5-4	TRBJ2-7	TGTGCCAGCAGCGGCTCTCCGGACGCCGCCTACGAGCAGTACTTC	CASSGSPDAAYEQYF
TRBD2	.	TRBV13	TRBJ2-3	TGTGCCAGCAGCTTAGGCCGGGGAGGGGAAGGCACAGATACGCAGTATTTT	CASSLGRGGEGTDTQYF
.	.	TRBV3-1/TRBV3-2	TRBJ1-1	TGTGCCAGCAGCCATCGGACAGACCTGAGCGCTTTCTTT	CASSHRTDLSAFF
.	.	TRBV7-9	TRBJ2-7	TGTGCCAGCAGCTTGATGGAGGGGGCCTACGAGCAGTACTTC	CASSLMEGAYEQYF
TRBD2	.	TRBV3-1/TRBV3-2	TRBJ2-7	TGTGCCAGCAGCCAAGGGGCGGGAGCCGGCTACGAGCAGTACTTC	CASSQGAGAGYEQYF
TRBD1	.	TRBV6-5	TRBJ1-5	TGTGCCAGCAGTTACGGACAGGCAGTGAGGCCCCAGCATTTT	CASSYGQAVRPQHF
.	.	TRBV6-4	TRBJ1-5	TGTGCCAGCAGTGTGACTGGGGACGTAAATCAGCCCCAGCATTTT	CASSVTGDVNQPQHF
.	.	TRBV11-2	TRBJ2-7	TGTGCCAGCAGCCCCCGAATCGATTCCTACGAGCAGTACTTC	CASSPRIDSYEQYF
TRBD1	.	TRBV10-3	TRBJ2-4	TGTGCCATCAGTGGGGGGACAGCGGCCAAAAACATTCAGTACTTC	CAISGGTAAKNIQYF
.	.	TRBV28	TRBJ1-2	TGTGCCAGCAGTTTAACAGGGAACTATGGCTACACCTTC	CASSLTGNYGYTF
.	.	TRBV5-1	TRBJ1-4	TGCGCCAGCAGGGAGGGGCAAAGTCGAGAAAAACTGTTTTTT	CASREGQSREKLFF
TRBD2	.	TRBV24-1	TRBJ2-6	TGTGCCACCAGTGATGCCGGGGGGGGCGCTCCTGGGGCCAACGTCCTGACTTTC	CATSDAGGGAPGANVLTF